This passage covers 31 T cell receptor beta chains from one sample sequenced in a study of OX40 agonist ivuxolimab in advanced cancers. Clones were sequenced by immunoSEQ multiplex PCR, and TCRdb holds only the in-frame ones, with some missing. The sample holds 75,000 to 80,000 clones; roughly 87% are singletons and the top ten take 5.5% to 6.5%. This sample comprised CD4+ or CD8+ T cells sorted from blood, obtained in a trial of the OX40 agonist ivuxolimab. The receptors come from an adult with an advanced solid tumor such as melanoma, head and neck, liver or kidney cancer.

The gene calls are TRBV18 and TRBJ2-7; 8 positions agree with TRBD2. The CDR3 loop spans 14 amino acids. Germline V gives CDR1 KGHSH, CDR2 LQKENI. V gave up 3 bases and J gave up 9 bases; unmatched junction bases: 10. This chain's CDR3 is CASSPGLERGRQYF. The DNA of the CDR3 is TGTGCCAGCTCACCGGGACTAGAACGCGGAAGGCAGTACTTC.

This clone was observed once. This chain uses TRBV7-6 with TRBJ2-3; perhaps TRBD2 as D (6 bases). Germline V gene data show CDR1 as SGHVS and CDR2 as FNYEAQ. The CDR3 totals 16 residues. V was shortened by 1 base and J by 4 bases, with 15 bases between the two germline ends. In nucleotides, the CDR3 is TGTGCCAGCAGCTTAGGAGCGGGTAGCCTGGCAGATACGCAGTATTTT. It encodes CASSLGAGSLADTQYF.

V gene TRBV5-1 combines with J gene TRBJ1-4; TRBD1 matches 11 bases. The CDR3 contains 15 residues. The V and J ends lost 4 bases and 3 bases, in that order; junction bases with no gene match: 2. Germline assignment: CDR1 SGHRS and CDR2 YFSETQ. CDR3 in DNA: TGCGCCAGCAGCGGACAGGGGGCGGCTAATGAAAAACTGTTTTTT. Translating it yields CASSGQGAANEKLFF.

This sequence joins TRBV11-2 and TRBJ2-1, with D perhaps matching TRBD1 or TRBD2 (5 bases each). Germline V lookup: CDR1 SGHAT, CDR2 FQNNGV. V lost 5 bases to trimming and J lost 8 bases, with 16 bases between them. The length of the CDR3 is 14 residues. The CDR3 DNA follows: TGTGCCAGCAGCCCGAACCGGGGCCGGGATGAGCAGTTCTTC. Protein sequence: CASSPNRGRDEQFF.

The V and J genes are TRBV21-1 and TRBJ1-2. TRBV21-1 is marked as a pseudogene. This CDR3 has 15 residues. CDR3 in amino acids: CASSHLRGQDYGYTF. In DNA, the CDR3 is TGTGCCAGCAGCCATTTACGGGGTCAGGACTATGGCTACACCTTC.

The chain couples TRBV28 to TRBJ2-1; maybe TRBD2 (6 bases). V shed 5 bases and J shed 2 bases, with 13 bases lying between them. CDR3 length: 15 residues. Germline V gene lookup returns CDR1 MDHEN and CDR2 SYDVKM. This CDR3 is CASSVAGNAYNEQFF. DNA of the CDR3: TGTGCCAGCAGTGTGGCGGGGAACGCCTACAATGAGCAGTTCTTC.

The V call is TRBV5-1, the J call TRBJ1-1; 7 bases are shared with TRBD1. Germline V gene lookup returns CDR1 SGHRS and CDR2 YFSETQ. The ends lost 4 bases at V and 6 bases at J; junction bases unmatched: 9. The CDR3 extends over 14 amino acids. The CDR3 loop is CASSRTTGAAEAFF. The CDR3 nucleotides are TGCGCCAGCAGCAGAACTACAGGGGCGGCTGAAGCTTTCTTT.

This chain connects TRBV2 to TRBJ2-5; 7 nucleotides match TRBD2. Germline trimming cut 4 bases from V and 2 bases from J; bases unmatched to any gene: 7. Germline CDR1 is SNHLY and CDR2 is FYNNEI. The CDR3 totals 15 residues. CDR3 residues: CASSVGGTKQETQYF. The CDR3 nucleotides read TGTGCCAGCAGTGTCGGGGGGACCAAACAAGAGACCCAGTACTTC. The whole variable domain, remainder taken from reference TRBV2 and TRBJ2-5, is EPEVTQTPSHQVTQMGQEVILRCVPISNHLYFYWYRQILGQKVEFLVSFYNNEISEKSEIFDDQFSVERPDGSNFTLKIRSTKLEDSAMYFCASSVGGTKQETQYFGPGTRLLVL.

The V gene is TRBV5-6, the J gene TRBJ1-5, with unresolved D. Trimming took 5 bases from V and 2 from J, leaving 11 bases between them. The CDR3 runs 14 residues. Germline V lookup: CDR1 SGHDT, CDR2 YYEEEE. CDR3 coding DNA: TGTGCCAGCAGTGTCCGCGGGGGCAATCAGCCCCAGCATTTT. Translation: CASSVRGGNQPQHF.

This chain links TRBV6-1 with TRBJ1-2, with D possibly being TRBD1 (6 bases). Germline V CDR1 and CDR2: MNHNS, SASEGT. The CDR3 extends over 15 amino acids. V dropped 4 bases and J dropped 4 bases, with 16 bases sitting between them. The CDR3: CASSGGRSGAYGYTF. CDR3 coding DNA: TGTGCCAGCAGTGGCGGGAGGTCGGGGGCCTATGGCTACACCTTC.

The V call is TRBV9, the J call TRBJ2-1; no firm D call. Germline V gives CDR1 SGDLS, CDR2 YYNGEE. The CDR3 is 13 residues long. V was trimmed by 4 bases and J by 10 bases, leaving 15 bases between them. CDR3 sequence reads: CASSSSTVREQFF. CDR3 nucleotide sequence: TGTGCCAGCAGCTCTTCGACTGTCCGGGAGCAGTTCTTC. The complete variable domain, with remaining parts taken from reference TRBV9 and TRBJ2-1, reads DSGVTQTPKHLITATGQRVTLRCSPRSGDLSVYWYQQSLDQGLQFLIQYYNGEERAKGNILERFSAQQFPDLHSELNLSSLELGDSALYFCASSSSTVREQFFGPGTRLTVL.

CDR3 DNA: TGTGCCAGCAGTGGACAGGGGGTCTTCACTGAAGCTTTCTTT. It translates to CASSGQGVFTEAFF. This chain uses TRBV2 with TRBJ1-1; TRBD1 agrees at 9 bases. The CDR3 contains 14 residues. Unmatched junction bases numbered 4, after V lost 4 bases and J lost 4 bases. Germline CDR1 is SNHLY and CDR2 is FYNNEI.

The CDR3 nucleotides read TGTGCCAGCAGCCAAGATTACAGGTATAGCGGGAGGGAAGTGAATGAGCAGTTCTTC. Protein product: CASSQDYRYSGREVNEQFF. The gene calls are TRBV14 and TRBJ2-1; 11 bases map to TRBD2. The CDR3 loop spans 19 amino acids. J lost 7 bases, V lost 0 bases, and 14 bases had no gene match. Germline V CDR1 and CDR2: SGHDN, FVKESK.

The chain carries TRBV5-1 and TRBJ2-3; no clear D. This CDR3 comprises 14 residues. V was clipped by 0 bases and J by 2 bases, with 7 bases between them. Germline V gene sequence: CDR1 SGHRS, CDR2 YFSETQ. The chain's CDR3 is CASSLGADTDTQYF. Here the CDR3 DNA reads TGCGCCAGCAGCTTGGGGGCCGACACAGATACGCAGTATTTT.

J is TRBJ1-6 and V is TRBV6-1, with D possibly TRBD1 on 6 matching bases. The CDR3 is 13 amino acids. CDR1 is MNHNS and CDR2 is SASEGT in the germline V gene. V was cut by 6 bases and J by 7 bases, with 10 bases left in between. The CDR3: CASRGGANSPLHF. In DNA form, the CDR3 reads TGTGCCAGCAGGGGGGGGGCGAATTCACCCCTCCACTTT.

V and J are TRBV27 and TRBJ1-5; a weak D match, TRBD1 (6 bases). In germline, CDR1 is MNHEY, CDR2 SMNVEV (reference sequence). The CDR3 length is 13 residues. The V end was cut by 4 bases, the J end by 7 bases, with 11 bases between. This chain's CDR3 is CASSSQGRQPQHF. In DNA, the CDR3 is TGTGCCAGCAGTTCACAGGGCAGGCAGCCCCAGCATTTT.

This rearrangement joins TRBV5-1 to TRBJ1-2, with a tentative D call TRBD1 (5 bases). The germline CDR1 and CDR2 sequences are SGHRS and YFSETQ. This CDR3 is 16 amino acids long. V lost 4 bases and J lost 3, with 19 bases in between. CDR3 amino acids: CASSHSGTFRDYGYTF. The DNA for the CDR3 is TGCGCCAGCAGCCATTCAGGGACTTTTCGGGACTATGGCTACACCTTC.

Written as DNA, the CDR3 is TGCAGCGTTTTCAGGGGGCCCAATATTGGCGGGGAGCTGTTTTTT. It encodes CSVFRGPNIGGELFF. V usage is TRBV29-1 and J usage is TRBJ2-2; 8 bases map to TRBD1. The CDR3 consists of 15 residues. In germline, CDR1 is SQVTM, CDR2 ANQGSEA. V was clipped by 5 bases and J by 7 bases; unmatched bases: 12.

This clone has only one observation. CDR3 protein: CASSLDAGGNQPQHF. CDR3 DNA: TGTGCCAGCAGCTTAGACGCGGGGGGGAATCAGCCCCAGCATTTT. V gene TRBV7-2 combines with J gene TRBJ1-5; D possibly corresponds to TRBD1 (5 bases). CDR1 is SGHTA and CDR2 is FQGNSA in the germline V gene. The CDR3 is 15 amino acids. With 1 base removed from V and 4 bases from J, the gap between germline ends came to 11 bases.

This sequence joins TRBV18 and TRBJ2-7; TRBD2 might be the D (6 bases). V lost 4 bases and J 2 bases, leaving 15 bases between the germline ends. The V gene's germline CDR1 is KGHSH and CDR2 LQKENI. The CDR3 totals 15 residues. CDR3 region: CASSRPGGDTYEQYF. For the CDR3, the DNA is TGTGCCAGCTCACGACCCGGCGGGGATACCTACGAGCAGTACTTC.

The rearrangement links TRBV5-4 to TRBJ1-2, with TRBD1 as a possible D gene (6 bases). Trimming removed 1 base from V and 6 bases from J, with 16 bases in between. CDR1 and CDR2 from the germline V gene are SGHNT and YYREEE (reference sequence). The CDR3 covers 15 residues. CDR3: CASSLRSGGADGYTF. In nucleotides, the CDR3 is TGTGCCAGCAGCTTGCGATCGGGGGGGGCTGATGGCTACACCTTC. Full variable domain (rest looked up from reference TRBV5-4 and TRBJ1-2): ETGVTQSPTHLIKTRGQQVTLRCSSQSGHNTVSWYQQALGQGPQFIFQYYREEENGRGNFPPRFSGLQFPNYSSELNVNALELDDSALYLCASSLRSGGADGYTFGSGTRLTVV.

CDR3 DNA: TGTGCCTGGAGCAACGGCGGGGTAGGGGAGTCCAAAAACATTCAGTACTTC. Encoded protein: CAWSNGGVGESKNIQYF. V and J are TRBV30 and TRBJ2-4, with D maybe TRBD2 (6 bases). The CDR3 is 17 amino acids. Trimming stripped 3 bases from V and 2 bases from J, with 20 bases between. Germline CDR1 is GTSNPN and CDR2 is SVGIG (reference sequence).

This clone was seen a single time. The rearrangement uses TRBV10-3 and TRBJ2-5; D assignment may be TRBD1 or TRBD2 (6 bases each). The DNA end is more similar to TRBJ2-7, so the J call may be wrong. Looked up from germline, CDR1 is ENHRY and CDR2 is SYGVKD. CDR3 length: 15 residues. CDR3 DNA: TGTGCCATCAGTGAGCCCGGGGGCGGTTACGGCGAGCAGTACTTC. Encoded protein: CAISEPGGGYGEQYF.

This chain joins TRBV9 and TRBJ1-5; D may be TRBD1 (6 bases). The CDR3 contains 14 residues. V was clipped by 3 bases and J by 9 bases, with 16 bases between them. Germline V lookup: CDR1 SGDLS, CDR2 YYNGEE. CDR3 DNA: TGTGCCAGCAGCGCAAGGACAGCGGGATGGCCCCAGCATTTT. Protein: CASSARTAGWPQHF.

V and J are TRBV6-6 and TRBJ2-1, with TRBD1 identical over 10 bases. V shed 0 bases, J shed 5 bases, and the junction held 4 bases outside the gene matches. Germline V gives CDR1 MNHNY, CDR2 SVGAGI (reference sequence). The CDR3 is 16 amino acids. The CDR3 nucleotides read TGTGCCAGCAGTTACTCGGGACAGGGGCCACACAATGAGCAGTTCTTC. It encodes CASSYSGQGPHNEQFF.

The chain has TRBV30 and TRBJ1-3; 10 bases map to TRBD1. Germline assignment: CDR1 GTSNPN and CDR2 SVGIG (reference sequence). The CDR3 runs to 14 residues. Trimming cost V 2 bases and J 4 bases; bases outside gene matches: 2. The CDR3 DNA follows: TGTGCCTGGAGTACGGGACAGGGGGGAAACACCATATATTTT. Encoded protein: CAWSTGQGGNTIYF.

V usage is TRBV18 and J usage is TRBJ2-7, with 9 positions matching TRBD1. V trimming: 1 base; J trimming: 1 base; junction bases outside the gene matches: 2. This CDR3 is 15 amino acids long. Germline assignment: CDR1 KGHSH and CDR2 LQKENI. The CDR3 loop reads CASSPRDRESYEQYF. The CDR3 DNA reads as TGTGCCAGCTCACCACGGGACAGGGAGTCCTACGAGCAGTACTTC.

This rearrangement joins TRBV7-9 to TRBJ2-3, with D possibly being TRBD1 or TRBD2 (5 bases each). The V gene lost 6 bases and the J gene lost 2 bases, with 21 bases spanning the gap. Per germline, CDR1 SEHNR and CDR2 FQNEAQ (reference sequence). There are 17 residues in the CDR3. As DNA, the CDR3 is TGTGCCAGCAGTTCTACTACGAGGGGACGGCTCACAGATACGCAGTATTTT. Amino acid sequence: CASSSTTRGRLTDTQYF.

This chain joins TRBV2 and TRBJ1-1; 7 positions match TRBD1. CDR3 size: 14 residues. Germline CDR1 reads SNHLY; CDR2 reads FYNNEI. V was clipped by 6 bases and J by 8 bases; unmatched bases: 12. CDR3 protein: CASSQQGSFSEAFF. CDR3 DNA sequence: TGTGCCAGCAGCCAACAGGGGTCTTTTAGCGAAGCTTTCTTT. The full variable domain, completed using reference TRBV2 and TRBJ1-1, is EPEVTQTPSHQVTQMGQEVILRCVPISNHLYFYWYRQILGQKVEFLVSFYNNEISEKSEIFDDQFSVERPDGSNFTLKIRSTKLEDSAMYFCASSQQGSFSEAFFGQGTRLTVV.

The V gene is TRBV9, the J gene TRBJ1-1; D uncertain. V lost 3 bases and J 0 bases, leaving 9 bases between the germline ends. The CDR3 spans 14 residues. Germline loops: CDR1 SGDLS, CDR2 YYNGEE. Here the CDR3 DNA reads TGTGCCAGCAGCGCCACAGCGGTGAACACTGAAGCTTTCTTT. Translating it yields CASSATAVNTEAFF.

V and J are TRBV10-1 and TRBJ1-2; 10 bases fit TRBD1. CDR1 and CDR2 from the germline V gene are WNHNN and SYGVQD (reference sequence). With V trimmed by 6 bases and J by 2 bases, 3 bases remained unmatched. The CDR3 has 14 amino acids. CDR3 loop: CASRGDRGNYGYTF. DNA for the CDR3: TGCGCCAGCAGGGGGGACAGGGGAAACTATGGCTACACCTTC.